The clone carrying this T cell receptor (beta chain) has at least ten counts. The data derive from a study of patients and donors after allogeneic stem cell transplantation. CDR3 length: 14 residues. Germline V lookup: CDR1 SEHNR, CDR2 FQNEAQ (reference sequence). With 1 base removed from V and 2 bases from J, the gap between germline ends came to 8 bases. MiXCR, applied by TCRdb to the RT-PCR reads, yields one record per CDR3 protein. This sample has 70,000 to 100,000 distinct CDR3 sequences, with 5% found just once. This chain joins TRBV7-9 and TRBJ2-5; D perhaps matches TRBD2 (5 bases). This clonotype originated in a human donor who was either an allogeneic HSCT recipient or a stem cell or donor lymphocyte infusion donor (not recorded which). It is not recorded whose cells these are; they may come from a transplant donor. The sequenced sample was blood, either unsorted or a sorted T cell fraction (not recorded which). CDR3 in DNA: TGTGCCAGCAGCTTAGACGGACTTCAAGAGACCCAGTACTTC. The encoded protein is CASSLDGLQETQYF.